This entry concerns a single T cell receptor beta chain. Produced via immunoSEQ multiplex PCR; TCRdb's table is partial and in-frame only. The table records some 31,000 clones, about nine tenths of them present only once. CDR1 is MDHEN, CDR2 SYDVKM, per germline. This CDR3 contains 18 residues. V was cut by 6 bases and J by 8 bases, with 31 bases left in between. This specimen belongs to a study of T cell changes during pregnancy in multiple sclerosis. The chain has TRBV28 and TRBJ1-1; maybe TRBD1 (6 bases). This TCR derives from a female donor with multiple sclerosis, enrolled in a pregnancy study. Here the sequenced sample was CD8+ T cells from peripheral blood mononuclear cells, taken in the third trimester of pregnancy. CDR3 sequence reads: CASRFLPTGPDPTEEAFF. The CDR3 DNA is TGTGCCAGCAGATTCCTTCCGACAGGCCCGGACCCGACTGAAGAAGCTTTCTTT.